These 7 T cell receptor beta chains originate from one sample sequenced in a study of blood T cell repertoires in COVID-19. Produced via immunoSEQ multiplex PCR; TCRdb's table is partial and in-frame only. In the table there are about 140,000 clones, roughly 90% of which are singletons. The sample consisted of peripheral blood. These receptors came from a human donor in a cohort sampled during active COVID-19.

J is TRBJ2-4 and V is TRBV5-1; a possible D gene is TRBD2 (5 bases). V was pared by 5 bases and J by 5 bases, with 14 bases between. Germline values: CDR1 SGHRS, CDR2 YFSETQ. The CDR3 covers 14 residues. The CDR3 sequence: CASRLKDGENIQYF. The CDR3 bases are TGCGCCAGCAGGCTCAAGGACGGGGAAAACATTCAGTACTTC.

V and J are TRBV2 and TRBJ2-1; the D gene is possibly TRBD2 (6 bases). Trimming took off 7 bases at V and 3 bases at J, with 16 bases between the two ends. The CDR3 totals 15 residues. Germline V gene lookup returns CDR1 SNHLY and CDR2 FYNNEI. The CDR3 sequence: CASTKATGDYNEQFF. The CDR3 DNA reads TGTGCCAGCACGAAGGCTACGGGGGACTACAATGAGCAGTTCTTC.

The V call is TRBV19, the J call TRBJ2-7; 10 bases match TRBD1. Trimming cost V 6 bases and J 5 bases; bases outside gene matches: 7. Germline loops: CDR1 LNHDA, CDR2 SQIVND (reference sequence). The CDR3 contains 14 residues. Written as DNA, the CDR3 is TGTGCCAGTAGAGCGGGACAGGGGAAGCACGAGCAGTACTTC. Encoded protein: CASRAGQGKHEQYF.

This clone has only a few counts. CDR3: CASSPMDFYEQYF. CDR3 DNA sequence: TGTGCCAGCAGCCCGATGGACTTCTACGAGCAGTACTTC. This chain connects TRBV7-6 to TRBJ2-7, with D tentatively TRBD2 (5 bases). Germline loops: CDR1 SGHVS, CDR2 FNYEAQ. Trimming removed 5 bases at V and 3 bases at J, with 11 bases between. The CDR3 is 13 residues long.

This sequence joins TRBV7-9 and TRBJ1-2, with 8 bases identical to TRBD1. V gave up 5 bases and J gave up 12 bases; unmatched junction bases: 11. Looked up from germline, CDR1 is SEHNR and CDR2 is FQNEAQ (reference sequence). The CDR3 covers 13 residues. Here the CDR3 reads CASSLRPDRVDTF. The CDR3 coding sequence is TGTGCCAGCAGCCTCAGACCGGACAGGGTTGACACCTTC.

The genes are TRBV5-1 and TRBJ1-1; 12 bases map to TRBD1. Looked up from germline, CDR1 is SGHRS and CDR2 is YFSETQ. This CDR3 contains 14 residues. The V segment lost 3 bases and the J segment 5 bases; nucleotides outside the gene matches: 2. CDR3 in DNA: TGCGCCAGCAGCTCGGGACAGGGGGCAACTGAAGCTTTCTTT. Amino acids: CASSSGQGATEAFF.

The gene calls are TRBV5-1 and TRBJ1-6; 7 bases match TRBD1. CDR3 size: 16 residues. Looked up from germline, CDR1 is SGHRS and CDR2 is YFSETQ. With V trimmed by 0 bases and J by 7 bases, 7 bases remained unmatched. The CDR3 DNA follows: TGCGCCAGCAGCTTGGGCCAGGGGGATAGGAATTCACCCCTCCACTTT. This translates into CASSLGQGDRNSPLHF. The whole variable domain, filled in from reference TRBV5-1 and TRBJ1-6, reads KAGVTQTPRYLIKTRGQQVTLSCSPISGHRSVSWYQQTPGQGLQFLFEYFSETQRNKGNFPGRFSGRQFSNSRSEMNVSTLELGDSALYLCASSLGQGDRNSPLHFGNGTRLTVT.